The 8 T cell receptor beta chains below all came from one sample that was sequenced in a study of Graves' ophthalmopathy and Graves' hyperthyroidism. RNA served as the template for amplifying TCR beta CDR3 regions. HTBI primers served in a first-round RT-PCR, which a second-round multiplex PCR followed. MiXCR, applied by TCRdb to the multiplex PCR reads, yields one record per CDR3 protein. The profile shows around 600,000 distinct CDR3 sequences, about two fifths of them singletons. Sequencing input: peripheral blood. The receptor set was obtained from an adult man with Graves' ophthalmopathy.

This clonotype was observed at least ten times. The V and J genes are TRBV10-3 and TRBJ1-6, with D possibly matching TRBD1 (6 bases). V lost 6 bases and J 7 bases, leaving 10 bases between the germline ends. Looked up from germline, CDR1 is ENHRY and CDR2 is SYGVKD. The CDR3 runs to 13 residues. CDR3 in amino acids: CAIRTTGNSPLHF. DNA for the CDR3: TGTGCCATCAGGACAACAGGGAATTCACCCCTCCACTTT.

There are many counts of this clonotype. The CDR3 nucleotides read TGTGCCAGCAGCCTGGGGCCGACCCATCAGCCCCAGCATTTT. As protein: CASSLGPTHQPQHF. The J gene is TRBJ1-5, the V gene TRBV7-2, with a weak D call TRBD1 (5 bases). The CDR3 loop spans 14 amino acids. Looked up from germline, CDR1 is SGHTA and CDR2 is FQGNSA. V gave up 5 bases and J gave up 5 bases, with 13 bases separating them.

For the CDR3, the DNA is TGTGCCATCAGTGAGTCGTATGGGAAGAGTGGCTACACCTTC. As protein: CAISESYGKSGYTF. This rearrangement joins TRBV10-3 to TRBJ1-2; the D is unclear. CDR1 ENHRY and CDR2 SYGVKD come from the germline V gene. The CDR3 consists of 14 residues. V lost 0 bases and J 7 bases, leaving 12 bases between the germline ends.

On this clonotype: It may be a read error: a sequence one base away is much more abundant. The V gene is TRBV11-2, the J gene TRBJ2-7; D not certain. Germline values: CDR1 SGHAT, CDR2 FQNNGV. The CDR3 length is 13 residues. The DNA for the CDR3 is TGTGCCAGCGGCTTAGGTAAGGACTACGAGCAGTACTTC. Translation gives CASGLGKDYEQYF.

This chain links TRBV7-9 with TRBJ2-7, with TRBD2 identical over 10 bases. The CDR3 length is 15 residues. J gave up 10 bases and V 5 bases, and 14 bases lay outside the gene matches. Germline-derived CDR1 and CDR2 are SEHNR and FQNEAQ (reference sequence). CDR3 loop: CASSGIAGGGENQYF. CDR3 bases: TGTGCCAGCAGCGGGATAGCGGGGGGCGGGGAGAACCAGTACTTC. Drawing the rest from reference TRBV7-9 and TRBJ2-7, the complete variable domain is DTGVSQNPRHKITKRGQNVTFRCDPISEHNRLYWYRQTLGQGPEFLTYFQNEAQLEKSRLLSDRFSAERPKGSFSTLEIQRTEQGDSAMYLCASSGIAGGGENQYFGPGTRLTVT.

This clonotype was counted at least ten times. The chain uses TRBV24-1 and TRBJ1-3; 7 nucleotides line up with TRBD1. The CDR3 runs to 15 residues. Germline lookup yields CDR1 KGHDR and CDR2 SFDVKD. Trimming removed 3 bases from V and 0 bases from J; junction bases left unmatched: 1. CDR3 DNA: TGTGCCACCAGTGATGGGGACAGCTCTGGAAACACCATATATTTT. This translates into CATSDGDSSGNTIYF.

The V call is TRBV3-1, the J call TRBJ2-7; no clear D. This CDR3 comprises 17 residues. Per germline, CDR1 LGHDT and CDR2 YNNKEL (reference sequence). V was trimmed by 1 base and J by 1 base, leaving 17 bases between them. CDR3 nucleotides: TGTGCCAGCAGCCAAGGGCACTACCAAACTCTATCCTACGAGCAGTACTTC. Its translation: CASSQGHYQTLSYEQYF.

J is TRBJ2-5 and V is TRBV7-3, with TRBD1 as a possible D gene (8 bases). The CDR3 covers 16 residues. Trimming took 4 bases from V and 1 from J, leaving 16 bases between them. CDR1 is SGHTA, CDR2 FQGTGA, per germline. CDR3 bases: TGTGCCAGCAGCTGGACAGGGAGGGCCGGCCAAGAGACCCAGTACTTC. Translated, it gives CASSWTGRAGQETQYF.